This TCR beta chain comes out of a study of blood T cell repertoires in COVID-19. Study information: The United States, Italy and Spain provided the acute and convalescent COVID-19 samples. Sources were T cells, B-cell-depleted T cells, or PBMCs; the material itself was cDNA or gDNA.

As handled by the study authors: Reference gene primer amplification gave nucleated cell count estimates. Some clones are missing from TCRdb's copy, which holds only in-frame ones; the method was immunoSEQ multiplex PCR. From that table come the V and J calls and clone size; the DNA was used to work out D and trimming. The table records more than 200,000 clones, roughly 80% of them present only once. CDR1 and CDR2 from the germline V gene are MGHDK and SYGVNS. There are 13 residues in the CDR3. V lost 3 bases and J lost 1, with 6 bases in between. Sequenced input: peripheral blood. The genes are TRBV25-1 and TRBJ1-2; D gene ambiguous. The TCR was taken from a woman of 80 years or more with acute or convalescent COVID-19. The CDR3 nucleotides read TGTGCCAGCAGTGATGAGCTTAACTATGGCTACACCTTC. The encoded protein is CASSDELNYGYTF.